The 10 T cell receptor beta chains given below trace back to one sample, sequenced in a study of T-cell memory formation after mild COVID-19. TCRdb processed the 5' RACE reads anew with MiXCR; each CDR3 protein has one entry. The data show approximately 570,000 distinct CDR3 sequences, roughly 17% seen once. Sequenced: PBMCs or a T cell subset sorted from them (not recorded which). Receptors were obtained from an adult woman who had mild COVID-19 (a few samples of this study predate the infection). Cell type and time point are not known.

The chain links TRBV9 to TRBJ2-5; no clear D. The ends were cut back, 0 bases at V and 0 bases at J, with 6 bases in the middle. This CDR3 is 14 amino acids long. The germline V gene has CDR1 SGDLS and CDR2 YYNGEE. CDR3 coding DNA: TGTGCCAGCAGCGTAGCTACCGACCAAGAGACCCAGTACTTC. Its translation is CASSVATDQETQYF.

V and J are TRBV2 and TRBJ2-1; tentative D call: TRBD1 (6 bases). The CDR3 is 17 amino acids. Germline V gene lookup returns CDR1 SNHLY and CDR2 FYNNEI. V was cut by 7 bases and J by 11 bases, with 30 bases left in between. The CDR3 region has the DNA TGTGCCAGCAAAGGGTTCACTGGAACAGGGCTGGTGAATCAGCAGTTCTTC. Its protein is CASKGFTGTGLVNQQFF.

The chain combines TRBV5-1 with TRBJ2-7; 8 bases are a match to TRBD1. V dropped 4 bases and J dropped 3; count of bases not matched to a gene: 6. Germline V CDR1 and CDR2: SGHRS, YFSETQ. CDR3 length equals 14 residues. The chain's CDR3 is CASSLTTGDYEQYF. In DNA form, the CDR3 reads TGCGCCAGCAGCCTGACGACAGGGGACTACGAGCAGTACTTC.

In this sample, this clonotype turned up a few times. This sequence joins TRBV5-1 and TRBJ1-1; D remains ambiguous. CDR3 length: 15 amino acids. V was shortened by 1 base and J by 4 bases, with 14 bases between the two germline ends. Germline V lookup: CDR1 SGHRS, CDR2 YFSETQ. The CDR3 nucleotides read TGCGCCAGCAGCTTGTCAGGCGTCCGGGGCACTGAAGCTTTCTTT. Translating gives CASSLSGVRGTEAFF.

The chain carries TRBV6-2 or TRBV6-3 and TRBJ1-2; no clear D. Germline lookup yields CDR1 MNHEY and CDR2 SVGEGT. CDR3 length: 13 amino acids. V was pared by 2 bases and J by 2 bases, with 6 bases between. CDR3: CASSYNLNYGYTF. The CDR3 DNA reads as TGTGCCAGCAGTTACAACCTAAACTATGGCTACACCTTC.

The chain joins TRBV27 to TRBJ2-7; maybe TRBD1 (9 bases). With 5 bases removed from V and 4 bases from J, the gap between germline ends came to 33 bases. CDR1 and CDR2 from the germline V gene are MNHEY and SMNVEV (reference sequence). The CDR3 spans 20 residues. CDR3 in amino acids: CASSPLSDRGYSGDAYEQYF. The CDR3 DNA is TGTGCCAGCAGTCCTCTTTCGGACAGGGGTTATAGCGGGGATGCGTACGAGCAGTACTTC.

This clonotype has only a few counts. This rearrangement joins TRBV5-1 to TRBJ2-4, with 9 bases matching TRBD2. Germline loops: CDR1 SGHRS, CDR2 YFSETQ. The V gene end was trimmed by 0 bases and the J gene end by 7 bases; junction bases not matched to a gene: 11. The CDR3 length is 17 residues. CDR3 amino acids: CASSLELAGGGKNIQYF. CDR3 DNA sequence: TGCGCCAGCAGCTTGGAACTAGCGGGCGGAGGGAAGAACATTCAGTACTTC.

The V and J genes are TRBV27 and TRBJ2-2, with unresolved D. Trimming left V 5 bases short and J 6 bases short, with 4 bases between. From germline, CDR1 is MNHEY and CDR2 SMNVEV (reference sequence). The CDR3 consists of 11 residues. The CDR3 region is CASSNAGELFF. The CDR3 coding sequence is TGTGCCAGCAGTAACGCCGGGGAGCTGTTTTTT.

V usage is TRBV7-6 and J usage is TRBJ2-5, with a weak D call TRBD1 (5 bases). The germline V gene encodes CDR1 SGHVS and CDR2 FNYEAQ. The length of the CDR3 is 20 residues. Trimming shortened V by 1 base and J by 2 bases, and 26 bases separated the two germline ends. The CDR3 nucleotides read TGTGCCAGCAGCTTAGTTCCCGTGGAAGGGCTAGGGGTGGGGCAAGAGACCCAGTACTTC. Amino acids: CASSLVPVEGLGVGQETQYF.

The gene calls are TRBV29-1 and TRBJ2-2; 7 bases are a match to TRBD2. Per the germline V gene, CDR1 is SQVTM and CDR2 is ANQGSEA. CDR3 length: 14 amino acids. With V trimmed by 4 bases and J by 3 bases, 5 bases remained unmatched. Written as DNA, the CDR3 is TGCAGCGTTGCCGGGACTACTCACACCGGGGAGCTGTTTTTT. Translated, it gives CSVAGTTHTGELFF.